One sample yielded the 27 T cell receptor beta chains listed below, sequenced in a study of siplizumab effects on memory and regulatory T cells. Using immunoSEQ multiplex PCR, the repertoire was profiled, and TCRdb retains in-frame clones only, with some absent. The sample has about 13,000 clones, almost 40% seen once. Which antigens these TCRs recognize remains unknown. A 37°C coculture lasting 6 to 7 days was applied to the mixed lymphocyte reaction cells. Sample: CFSE-low (dividing) CD8+ T cells sorted from an allogeneic mixed lymphocyte reaction. Receptor source: a human donor in good health; the cells came from an allogeneic mixed lymphocyte reaction.

The sample holds a few counts of this clone. This chain connects TRBV4-2 to TRBJ2-1; 7 bases align to TRBD1. The CDR3 is 16 amino acids. J gave up 4 bases and V 4 bases, and 10 bases lay outside the gene matches. Germline CDR1 reads LGHNA; CDR2 reads YNFKEQ. CDR3 in amino acids: CASSPFPQGDYNEQFF. The CDR3 bases are TGTGCCAGCAGCCCCTTCCCCCAGGGGGATTACAATGAGCAGTTCTTC.

This clone was picked up a small number of times. The chain couples TRBV27 to TRBJ2-6; no firm D call. V was trimmed by 3 bases and J by 0 bases, leaving 3 bases between them. CDR3 length: 14 residues. The germline CDR1 and CDR2 sequences are MNHEY and SMNVEV (reference sequence). The CDR3: CASSLYSGANVLTF. The CDR3 DNA is TGTGCCAGCAGTTTGTACTCTGGGGCCAACGTCCTGACTTTC. Together with reference TRBV27 and TRBJ2-6, the CDR3 gives the full variable domain: EAQVTQNPRYLITVTGKKLTVTCSQNMNHEYMSWYRQDPGLGLRQIYYSMNVEVTDKGDVPEGYKVSRKEKRNFPLILESPSPNQTSLYFCASSLYSGANVLTFGAGSRLTVL.

Only a few counts were recorded for this clone. This rearrangement joins TRBV27 to TRBJ2-7; no clear D. CDR3 size: 13 residues. The germline V gene encodes CDR1 MNHEY and CDR2 SMNVEV (reference sequence). V lost 2 bases and J lost 4, with 9 bases in between. The CDR3 coding sequence is TGTGCCAGCAGTTTAGGCAGCAATTACGAGCAGTACTTC. Translating gives CASSLGSNYEQYF.

This clone was counted only a few times. In DNA, the CDR3 is TGTGCCAGCAGCCAAGGACGGAGCTCTGGAAACACCATATATTTT. Residues: CASSQGRSSGNTIYF. This sequence joins TRBV14 and TRBJ1-3; D is undetermined. This CDR3 is built from 15 residues. Germline assignment: CDR1 SGHDN and CDR2 FVKESK. V lost 1 base to trimming and J lost 0 bases, with 7 bases between them.

The genes are TRBV4-1 and TRBJ2-1; a possible D gene is TRBD2 (7 bases). V lost 3 bases, J lost 0 bases, and 21 bases lay in between. The V gene's germline CDR1 is MGHRA and CDR2 YSYEKL. The CDR3 has 19 amino acids. The CDR3 region is CASSQGGGGQASSYNEQFF. The CDR3 nucleotides are TGCGCCAGCAGCCAGGGAGGCGGGGGCCAAGCCAGCTCCTACAATGAGCAGTTCTTC.

The chain combines TRBV6-5 with TRBJ1-2; D gene uncertain. V was cut by 5 bases and J by 1 base, with 11 bases left in between. In germline, CDR1 is MNHEY, CDR2 SVGAGI. The CDR3 is 14 amino acids. The CDR3 bases are TGTGCCAGCAGTCACGGGGTCCGTAACTATGGCTACACCTTC. Protein: CASSHGVRNYGYTF.

The gene calls are TRBV27 and TRBJ2-1; 14 positions match TRBD2. The CDR3 consists of 15 residues. The ends lost 7 bases at V and 7 bases at J; junction bases unmatched: 6. CDR1 is MNHEY and CDR2 is SMNVEV in the germline V gene (reference sequence). The DNA for the CDR3 is TGTGCCAGCACCCGCGGGACTAGCGGGAGAAATGAGCAGTTCTTC. It translates to CASTRGTSGRNEQFF.

This clone is classed as medium-sized. The chain uses TRBV6-6 and TRBJ2-7; unclear D gene. Trimming removed 5 bases at V and 7 bases at J, with 12 bases between. Germline CDR1 and CDR2: MNHNY and SVGAGI (reference sequence). The CDR3 has 12 amino acids. The CDR3 DNA sequence: TGTGCCAGCAGTGCTCACTTCGGGGAGCAGTACTTC. It is translated as CASSAHFGEQYF.

The chain has TRBV7-6 and TRBJ2-1; perhaps TRBD1 as D (6 bases). This CDR3 is built from 15 residues. From germline, CDR1 is SGHVS and CDR2 FNYEAQ. Trimming shortened V by 4 bases and J by 8 bases, and 18 bases separated the two germline ends. CDR3 loop: CASSSKPGERDEQFF. The CDR3 nucleotides are TGTGCCAGCAGCTCCAAACCAGGGGAGCGCGATGAGCAGTTCTTC.

This chain connects TRBV18 to TRBJ1-2; D is unclear. The V gene's germline CDR1 is KGHSH and CDR2 LQKENI. Trimming took off 6 bases at V and 5 bases at J, with 13 bases between the two ends. This CDR3 region has 13 residues. CDR3 amino acids: CASSLDLQYGYTF. DNA for the CDR3: TGTGCCAGCTCTCTGGACCTCCAGTATGGCTACACCTTC.

CDR3 nucleotides: TGTGCCAGCAGTTTAGGGTGGGTAAATGAGCAGTTCTTC. Residues: CASSLGWVNEQFF. The chain joins TRBV27 to TRBJ2-1; the D is unclear. This CDR3 has 13 amino acids. Germline assignment: CDR1 MNHEY and CDR2 SMNVEV (reference sequence). Trimming stripped 2 bases from V and 7 bases from J, with 9 bases between.

The CDR3 reads CASSLGRNTEAFF. CDR3 DNA sequence: TGTGCCAGCAGTTTAGGGCGGAACACTGAAGCTTTCTTT. The genes are TRBV27 and TRBJ1-1; D unclear. V lost 2 bases and J 1 base, leaving 5 bases between the germline ends. The CDR3 has 13 residues. Germline CDR1 MNHEY, CDR2 SMNVEV (reference sequence).

A few counts support this clone. V usage is TRBV9 and J usage is TRBJ2-7; 7 nucleotides line up with TRBD2. V gave up 0 bases and J gave up 3 bases; unmatched junction bases: 9. This CDR3 contains 16 residues. CDR1 and CDR2 from the germline V gene are SGDLS and YYNGEE. The CDR3: CASSVGGREGYYEQYF. Here the CDR3 DNA reads TGTGCCAGCAGCGTAGGGGGCAGGGAGGGCTACTACGAGCAGTACTTC.

This clone is medium-sized in the sample. The rearrangement links TRBV4-2 to TRBJ1-6; 11 nucleotides align to TRBD1. Germline CDR1 and CDR2: LGHNA and YNFKEQ. This CDR3 contains 18 residues. After removal of 3 bases from V and 14 bases from J, the junction contained 18 bases not matched to a gene. The CDR3 DNA reads as TGTGCCAGCAGCCATGACGGGATACCGGGACAGGGGGGTTCCACCCTCCACTTT. Translating it yields CASSHDGIPGQGGSTLHF.

The rearrangement uses TRBV6-1 and TRBJ2-7; D remains unclear. Germline values: CDR1 MNHNS, CDR2 SASEGT. The V and J ends lost 5 bases and 2 bases respectively, with 10 bases between them. The length of the CDR3 is 13 residues. Here the CDR3 reads CASSFQRAYEQYF. CDR3 nucleotides: TGTGCCAGCAGTTTCCAGCGAGCCTACGAGCAGTACTTC.

J is TRBJ2-1 and V is TRBV27; D remains ambiguous. V lost 6 bases to trimming and J lost 2 bases, with 11 bases between them. CDR3 length: 14 amino acids. Germline-derived CDR1 and CDR2 are MNHEY and SMNVEV (reference sequence). The CDR3 DNA reads TGTGCCAGCAGAATACACCTAACCTACAATGAGCAGTTCTTC. This translates into CASRIHLTYNEQFF.

This clone is labeled medium-sized. The V call is TRBV7-9, the J call TRBJ1-1, with TRBD1 matching 12 bases. The V gene's germline CDR1 is SEHNR and CDR2 FQNEAQ (reference sequence). This CDR3 is built from 15 residues. After removal of 4 bases from V and 7 bases from J, the junction contained 7 bases not matched to a gene. CDR3 in amino acids: CASSSPGQGAGEAFF. The CDR3 DNA sequence: TGTGCCAGCAGCTCCCCGGGACAGGGGGCTGGTGAAGCTTTCTTT.

Only a few counts were recorded for this clone. The rearrangement uses TRBV9 and TRBJ2-7, with D unresolved. This CDR3 comprises 12 residues. The V end was cut by 0 bases, the J end by 5 bases, with 6 bases between. The germline V gene encodes CDR1 SGDLS and CDR2 YYNGEE. This chain's CDR3 is CASSVGSDEQYF. The CDR3 DNA follows: TGTGCCAGCAGCGTAGGGAGCGACGAGCAGTACTTC.

This chain uses TRBV27 with TRBJ1-2; 8 bases line up with TRBD1. Germline values: CDR1 MNHEY, CDR2 SMNVEV (reference sequence). V dropped 6 bases and J dropped 4; count of bases not matched to a gene: 7. The CDR3 is 14 amino acids. The CDR3, as DNA: TGTGCCAGCAGCTCATGGACAGGGACCTATGGCTACACCTTC. It encodes CASSSWTGTYGYTF.

This chain uses TRBV6-5 with TRBJ2-1; D not resolved. Germline assignment: CDR1 MNHEY and CDR2 SVGAGI. Deletions cut 8 bases from V and 4 bases from J, with 6 bases between. The CDR3 is 11 residues long. CDR3 amino acids: CASQEYNEQFF. For the CDR3, the DNA is TGTGCCAGCCAGGAGTACAATGAGCAGTTCTTC.

The chain carries TRBV9 and TRBJ1-2; TRBD1 is a possible D gene (6 bases). The CDR3 is made up of 17 amino acids. V was trimmed by 3 bases and J by 5 bases, leaving 23 bases between them. Germline V gene sequence: CDR1 SGDLS, CDR2 YYNGEE. This CDR3 is CASSDHYRVTTVYGYTF. CDR3 DNA sequence: TGTGCCAGCAGCGACCACTACAGGGTGACTACTGTTTATGGCTACACCTTC.

The V gene is TRBV10-2, the J gene TRBJ1-5; TRBD1 matches 11 bases. The CDR3 runs 14 residues. Trimming took 6 bases from V and 6 from J; bases not matched to a gene: 4. Germline V gene data show CDR1 as WSHSY and CDR2 as SAAADI. CDR3 sequence: CASSLGQGVQPQHF. CDR3 DNA sequence: TGCGCCAGCAGCCTGGGACAGGGGGTTCAGCCCCAGCATTTT.

This sequence joins TRBV4-1 and TRBJ1-1; weak D call: TRBD1 (6 bases). Trimming took off 0 bases at V and 3 bases at J, with 11 bases between the two ends. The CDR3 is 15 residues long. Germline V gene lookup returns CDR1 MGHRA and CDR2 YSYEKL. The CDR3 nucleotides read TGCGCCAGCAGCCAAGATCAACAGGGTTACACTGAAGCTTTCTTT. Protein: CASSQDQQGYTEAFF.

The CDR3: CATSRDRGDTEAFF. The CDR3 coding sequence is TGTGCCACCAGCAGAGACAGGGGGGACACTGAAGCTTTCTTT. The chain links TRBV15 to TRBJ1-1; 7 nucleotides align to TRBD1. V dropped 0 bases and J dropped 3; count of bases not matched to a gene: 1. The germline gives CDR1 LNHNV, CDR2 YYDKDF (reference sequence). The CDR3 sequence is 14 residues long.

This clone was recorded a few times. The V and J genes are TRBV6-5 and TRBJ2-7, with TRBD2 identical over 9 bases. The CDR3 runs 14 residues. Germline loops: CDR1 MNHEY, CDR2 SVGAGI. Trimming took 8 bases from V and 4 from J; bases not matched to a gene: 9. CDR3 DNA: TGTGCCAGCCCTAGCGGGATCACCCTATACGAGCAGTACTTC. Protein product: CASPSGITLYEQYF.

The chain links TRBV9 to TRBJ2-3; D call uncertain. Germline V gene sequence: CDR1 SGDLS, CDR2 YYNGEE. CDR3 size: 13 residues. Trimming stripped 4 bases from V and 5 bases from J, with 11 bases between. CDR3 nucleotide sequence: TGTGCCAGCAGCAGCCTCTTGGTAGATACGCAGTATTTT. Translating gives CASSSLLVDTQYF.

This chain uses TRBV5-4 with TRBJ2-2; 12 positions agree with TRBD2. Germline assignment: CDR1 SGHNT and CDR2 YYREEE (reference sequence). There are 16 residues in the CDR3. J lost 5 bases, V lost 4 bases, and 6 bases had no gene match. CDR3 loop: CASSTTSGRWTGELFF. The CDR3, as DNA: TGTGCCAGCAGCACAACTAGCGGGAGGTGGACCGGGGAGCTGTTTTTT.